The subject of this entry is one TCR beta chain. Its target is not known. This specimen belongs to a study of Ad26.COV2.S vaccination and SARS-CoV-2 variants. V shed 1 base and J 4 bases; nucleotides not matched to a gene: 2. Germline V CDR1 and CDR2: SGHTA, FQGNSA. CDR3 length equals 14 residues. Study-wide findings and caveats: Greater spike-specific TCR breadth was seen in vaccine recipients than in placebo recipients.

TCRdb's copy holds only in-frame clones and misses some; the assay was immunoSEQ multiplex PCR. The sample lists 250,000 or so clones, roughly 85% occurring once. Treatment here: around 19 received Ad26.COV2.S at low or high dose, single or two shots; roughly five received placebo; per-sample allocation not given. Samples analyzed were those drawn on day 63 after the first vaccine or placebo injection. The chain has TRBV7-2 and TRBJ2-3; TRBD2 agrees at 7 bases. The sequenced sample was peripheral blood, obtained in a trial of Ad26.COV2.S vaccine versus placebo. This TCR came from a person aged 18-65 years who received the Ad26.COV2.S COVID-19 vaccine or a placebo. CDR3 DNA sequence: TGTGCCAGCAGCTTAGGGCTAGCGGCAGATACGCAGTATTTT. It is translated as CASSLGLAADTQYF.